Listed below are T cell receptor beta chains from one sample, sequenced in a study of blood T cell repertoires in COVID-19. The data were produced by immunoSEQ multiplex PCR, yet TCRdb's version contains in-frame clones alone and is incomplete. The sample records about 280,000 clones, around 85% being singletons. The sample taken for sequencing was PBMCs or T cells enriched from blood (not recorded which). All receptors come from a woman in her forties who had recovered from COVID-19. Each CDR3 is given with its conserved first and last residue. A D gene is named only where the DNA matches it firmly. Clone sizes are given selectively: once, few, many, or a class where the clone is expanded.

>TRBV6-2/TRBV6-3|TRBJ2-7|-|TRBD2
TGTGCCAGCAGTTACCTCCGTAGCGGGAGGGCCTACGAGCAGTACTTC
CASSYLRSGRAYEQYF
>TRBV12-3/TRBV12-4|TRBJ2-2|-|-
TGTGCCAGCAGTAGGCGGGACACCGGGGAGCTGTTTTTT
CASSRRDTGELFF
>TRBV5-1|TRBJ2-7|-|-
TGCGCCAGCAGCCTAGTACCGGCGTCCTACGAGCAGTACTTC
CASSLVPASYEQYF
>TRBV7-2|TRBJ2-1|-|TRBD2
TGTGCCAGCAGCTTAAGGGCCCCCTCTAGCGGGAGTGGGAATGAGCAGTTCTTC
CASSLRAPSSGSGNEQFF
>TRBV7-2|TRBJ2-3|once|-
TGTGCCAGCAGCTTAGACCGGGGGGCAGGTGTCACAGATACGCAGTATTTT
CASSLDRGAGVTDTQYF
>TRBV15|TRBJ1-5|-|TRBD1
TGTGCCACCAGCAGAGATTTGGGACAGGGAGTCAATCAGCCCCAGCATTTT
CATSRDLGQGVNQPQHF
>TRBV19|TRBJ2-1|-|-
TGTGCCAGTAGTACCAGCGGTAATGAGCAGTTCTTC
CASSTSGNEQFF
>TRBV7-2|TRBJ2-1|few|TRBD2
TGTGCCAGCAGCAAAGACTCTAGCGGGGGTTCCTACAATGAGCAGTTCTTC
CASSKDSSGGSYNEQFF
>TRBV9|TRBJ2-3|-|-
TGTGCCAGCAGCGTAGCCTGGAGCACCCAAACAGATACGCAGTATTTT
CASSVAWSTQTDTQYF
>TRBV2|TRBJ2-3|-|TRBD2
TGTGCCAGCTCAGTGGGTAGCGGGTCCACAGATACGCAGTATTTT
CASSVGSGSTDTQYF
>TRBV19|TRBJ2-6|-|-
TGTGCCAGTAAACAGGTTGGTGGGGCCAACGTCCTGACTTTC
CASKQVGGANVLTF
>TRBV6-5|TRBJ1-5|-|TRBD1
TGTGCCAGCAGGACGACAGGGGGCCACCCCGGGCCCCAGCATTTT
CASRTTGGHPGPQHF
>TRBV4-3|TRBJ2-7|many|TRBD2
TGCGCCAGCAGCCAAGGCGTAGCGGGAGGCTCCTACGAGCAGTACTTC
CASSQGVAGGSYEQYF
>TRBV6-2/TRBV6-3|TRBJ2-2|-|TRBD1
TGTGCCAGCAGCCCACAGGGGGCCTCGAACACCGGGGAGCTGTTTTTT
CASSPQGASNTGELFF
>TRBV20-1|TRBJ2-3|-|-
TGCAGTGCTCCAAGCGCAGATACGCAGTATTTT
CSAPSADTQYF
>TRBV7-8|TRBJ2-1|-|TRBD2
TGTGCCAGCAGCCTATTAAAAGCGGGAGGCGTGGATGAGCAGTTCTTC
CASSLLKAGGVDEQFF
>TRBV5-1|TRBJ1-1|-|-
TGCGCCAGCCATCAAGAGTCAAACACTGAAGCTTTCTTT
CASHQESNTEAFF
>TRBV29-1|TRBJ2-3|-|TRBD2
TGCAGCGTTGGGGCTAGCGGGAGCACAGATACGCAGTATTTT
CSVGASGSTDTQYF
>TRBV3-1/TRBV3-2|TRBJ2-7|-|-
TGTGCCAGCAGCCAAGATTGGAGCGAGCAGTACTTC
CASSQDWSEQYF
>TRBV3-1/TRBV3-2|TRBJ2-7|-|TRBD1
TGTGCCAGCAGCCATGAGACGGGACAGGGTCCGTACGAGCAGTACTTC
CASSHETGQGPYEQYF
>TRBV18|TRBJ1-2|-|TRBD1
TGTGCCAGCTCACCTCATGGACAGGAGGTGGGCTATGGCTACACCTTC
CASSPHGQEVGYGYTF
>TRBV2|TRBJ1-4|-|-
TGTGCCAGCAGACAGGGTGAAAAACTGTTTTTT
CASRQGEKLFF
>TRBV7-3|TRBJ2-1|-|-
TGTGCCAGCAGCTTAGGAGGGGAAGGTTTCAATGAGCAGTTCTTC
CASSLGGEGFNEQFF
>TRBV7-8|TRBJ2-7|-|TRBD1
TGTGCCAGCAGCCCCCCTTCCCGGGACAGGAACGAGCAGTACTTC
CASSPPSRDRNEQYF
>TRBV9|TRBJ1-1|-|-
TGTGCCAGCAGCGCTTCGAACACTGAAGCTTTCTTT
CASSASNTEAFF
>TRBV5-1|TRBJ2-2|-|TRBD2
TGCGCCAGCAGCTTCTATTCCGGACTAGCGGGAGGACCCGTCACCGGGGAGCTGTTTTTT
CASSFYSGLAGGPVTGELFF
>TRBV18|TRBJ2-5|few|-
TGTGCCAGCTCACCAGGTAGCCCAGAAGAGACCCAGTACTTC
CASSPGSPEETQYF
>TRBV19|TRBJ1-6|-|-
TGTGCCAGTAGTAATCGACGGACTGACACCTCCTATAATTCACCCCTCCACTTT
CASSNRRTDTSYNSPLHF
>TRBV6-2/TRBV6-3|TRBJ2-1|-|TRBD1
TGTGCCAGCAGTTACCCCGGACAGGGCTATGAGCAGTTCTTC
CASSYPGQGYEQFF
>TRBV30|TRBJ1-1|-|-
TGTGCCTGGAGTAAGGTAGGGGACACAAACACTGAAGCTTTCTTT
CAWSKVGDTNTEAFF
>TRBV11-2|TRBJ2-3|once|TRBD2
TGTGCCAGCAGCCGCAGCGGGAGTGAGGCTTTAGATACGCAGTATTTT
CASSRSGSEALDTQYF
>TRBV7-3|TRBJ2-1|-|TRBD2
TGTGCCAGCAGCTTAATTGGACCCGGGGGGTACAATGAGCAGTTCTTC
CASSLIGPGGYNEQFF
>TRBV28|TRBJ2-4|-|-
TGTGCCAGCAGTTTAGGGGGGAGTTCCAAAAACATTCAGTACTTC
CASSLGGSSKNIQYF
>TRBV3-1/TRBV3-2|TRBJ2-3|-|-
TGTGCCAGCAGCCACCGCGGAAGGGGAAACACAGATACGCAGTATTTT
CASSHRGRGNTDTQYF
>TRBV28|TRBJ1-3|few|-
TGTGCCAGCAGTCCCGACACACTCTCTGGAAACACCATATATTTT
CASSPDTLSGNTIYF
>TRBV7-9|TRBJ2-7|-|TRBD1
TGTGCCAGCAGCATAGACAGGGGCAGGTACGAGCAGTACTTC
CASSIDRGRYEQYF
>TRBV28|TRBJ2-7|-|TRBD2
TGTGCCAGCATTCGGGGACTAGCGGGGGAATACGAGCAGTACTTC
CASIRGLAGEYEQYF
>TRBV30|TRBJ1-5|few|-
TGTGCCTGGAGTGGTGGGGCAATTGCCCTTAGTGGCAATCAGCCCCAGCATTTT
CAWSGGAIALSGNQPQHF
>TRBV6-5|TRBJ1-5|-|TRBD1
TGTGCCAGCAAGGGCGACAGGGGTACGGATCAGCCCCAGCATTTT
CASKGDRGTDQPQHF
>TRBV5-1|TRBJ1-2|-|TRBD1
TGCGCCAGCGAACTTGGTACAGGGGGCGTTTATGGCTACACCTTC
CASELGTGGVYGYTF
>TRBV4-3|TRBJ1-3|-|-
TGCGCCAGCAGCCAGAGCTCAGGTCACTCTGGAAACACCATATATTTT
CASSQSSGHSGNTIYF
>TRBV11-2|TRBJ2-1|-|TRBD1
TGTGCCAGCAGCCAACTACAGGGGGCTGACCTGAATGAGCAGTTCTTC
CASSQLQGADLNEQFF
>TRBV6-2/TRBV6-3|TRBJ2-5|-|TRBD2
TGTGCCAGCAGTTACTCCGAGGCTAGCGGCCAAGAGACCCAGTACTTC
CASSYSEASGQETQYF
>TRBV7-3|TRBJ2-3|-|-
TGTGCCAGCAGCTGGGGGGAGGCAACAGATACGCAGTATTTT
CASSWGEATDTQYF
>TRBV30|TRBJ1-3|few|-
TGTGCCTGGGGGAGCTCTGGAAACACCATATATTTT
CAWGSSGNTIYF
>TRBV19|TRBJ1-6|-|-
TGTGCCAGCGGCCCGTTTGGGGGGAATAATTCACCCCTCCACTTT
CASGPFGGNNSPLHF
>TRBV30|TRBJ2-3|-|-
TGTGCCTGGACGGCTAGATTGCCCACAGATACGCAGTATTTT
CAWTARLPTDTQYF
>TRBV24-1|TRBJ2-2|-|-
TGTGCCACCAGTGATTTTAACGGGAGCCCCGGGGAGCTGTTTTTT
CATSDFNGSPGELFF
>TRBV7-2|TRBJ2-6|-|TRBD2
TGTGCCAGCAGCCAAGGACTAGCGCCCTCTGGGGCCAACGTCCTGACTTTC
CASSQGLAPSGANVLTF
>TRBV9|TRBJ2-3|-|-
TGTGCCAGCAGACCCGGGGGTAGCGGAGAGGGGGATACGCAGTATTTT
CASRPGGSGEGDTQYF
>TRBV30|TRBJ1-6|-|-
TGTGCCTGGAGTAAAGGGGCTCATAATTCACCCCTCCACTTT
CAWSKGAHNSPLHF
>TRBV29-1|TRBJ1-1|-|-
TGCAGCGTTGAAGATCGGGGGGGTGTCACTGAAGCTTTCTTT
CSVEDRGGVTEAFF
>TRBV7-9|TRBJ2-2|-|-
TGTGCCAGCAGCGCACAGGGCCACGGGGAGCTGTTTTTT
CASSAQGHGELFF
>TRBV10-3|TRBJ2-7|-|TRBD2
TGTGCCATCAGTGGACTAGCGGGAGGCTACGAGCAGTACTTC
CAISGLAGGYEQYF
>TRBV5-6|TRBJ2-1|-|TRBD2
TGTGCCAGCAGCCCCCTAGCGGGAGGAGTAAATGAGCAGTTCTTC
CASSPLAGGVNEQFF
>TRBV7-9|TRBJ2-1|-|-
TGTGCCAGCAGCTTAGATAGGGACATGGGGTTCTTC
CASSLDRDMGFF
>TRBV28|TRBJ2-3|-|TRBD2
TGTGCCAGCAGGCCAACCGGGGGGGGTACAGATACGCAGTATTTT
CASRPTGGGTDTQYF
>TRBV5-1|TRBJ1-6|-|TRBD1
TGCGCCAGCAGCTTAGTAGGACAGGGCTATTCACCCCTCCACTTT
CASSLVGQGYSPLHF
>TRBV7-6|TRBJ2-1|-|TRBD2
TGTGCCAGCAGCTTAGGGGCTAGCGGGAGGCTTGAGCAGTTCTTC
CASSLGASGRLEQFF
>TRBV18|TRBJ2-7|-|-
TGTGCCAGCTCCCCGCGTACGTCACAGCTCAGCTCCTACGAGCAGTACTTC
CASSPRTSQLSSYEQYF